This T cell receptor beta chain came from a study of OX40 agonist ivuxolimab in advanced cancers. Study overall: Ivuxolimab was delivered to patients intravenously every 2 weeks at doses spanning 0.01 to 10 mg/kg. Patients receiving dose escalation had hepatocellular carcinoma, melanoma, renal cell or head and neck cancer. The mean age was about 57 years, ranging from roughly 23 to 80, with under 90% of participants male. The study's findings and limits: Relative to CD4+ cells, CD8+ T cells on average had more expanded clones.

The CDR3 sequence is 14 residues long. Germline lookup yields CDR1 MNHNY and CDR2 SVGAGI (reference sequence). V dropped 6 bases and J dropped 8 bases, with 16 bases sitting between them. This clone was observed once. As yet, its antigen is unknown. Assay used: immunoSEQ multiplex PCR; TCRdb lists only in-frame clones, some missing. The table records 19,000 or so clones, about 73% of them present only once. Sequenced here: CD4+ or CD8+ T cells sorted from blood, sampled in a trial of the OX40 agonist ivuxolimab. The chain couples TRBV6-6 to TRBJ1-4; D not certain. This receptor was identified in an adult with an advanced solid tumor such as melanoma, head and neck, liver or kidney cancer. CDR3 loop: CASSRPQTGEKLFF. CDR3 in DNA: TGTGCCAGCAGCCGACCTCAGACCGGGGAAAAACTGTTTTTT.